These 29 T cell receptor beta chains share one sample of origin, sequenced in a study of T cell responses to AZD1222 COVID-19 vaccine. TCRdb keeps only in-frame clones here, not all; method: immunoSEQ multiplex PCR. Of 140,000 to 150,000 clones listed, roughly 91% were seen once; the top ten hold under 2%. Sequences were derived from peripheral blood, sampled on day 0 of AZD1222 vaccination. Source of these receptors: an adult in good health.

The chain carries TRBV5-8 and TRBJ1-6; D is perhaps TRBD1 (6 bases). The CDR3 contains 14 residues. Germline values: CDR1 SGHTS, CDR2 YDEGEE. Trimming removed 6 bases at V and 7 bases at J, with 14 bases between. CDR3 residues: CASNGGGMNSPLHF. The CDR3 DNA follows: TGTGCCAGCAATGGGGGCGGAATGAATTCACCCCTCCACTTT.

The chain is built from TRBV6-5 and TRBJ1-1, with D unclear. V shed 0 bases and J shed 5 bases, with 10 bases lying between them. Germline V gene lookup returns CDR1 MNHEY and CDR2 SVGAGI. The CDR3 has 14 residues. CDR3 in amino acids: CASSYSFRGTEAFF. In DNA, the CDR3 is TGTGCCAGCAGTTACTCGTTTAGAGGTACTGAAGCTTTCTTT.

This chain connects TRBV6-6 to TRBJ2-1; tentative D call: TRBD1 (5 bases). The germline gives CDR1 MNHNY, CDR2 SVGAGI (reference sequence). V lost 0 bases and J lost 2, with 8 bases in between. The CDR3 is 15 amino acids. The CDR3 DNA is TGTGCCAGCAGTTACTCAGGGGTCGCCTACAATGAGCAGTTCTTC. Amino acid sequence: CASSYSGVAYNEQFF.

The chain has TRBV7-6 and TRBJ2-1; 9 bases agree with TRBD1. Germline lookup yields CDR1 SGHVS and CDR2 FNYEAQ. The CDR3 covers 15 residues. V lost 2 bases to trimming and J lost 6 bases; unmatched junction nucleotides: 5. CDR3 DNA: TGTGCCAGCAGCTTACGGGACAGGGAGACCAATGAGCAGTTCTTC. Encoded protein: CASSLRDRETNEQFF.

The J gene is TRBJ2-6, the V gene TRBV5-6; D is ambiguous. The CDR3 is made up of 16 amino acids. Per the germline V gene, CDR1 is SGHDT and CDR2 is YYEEEE. Between the trimmed V and J ends, which lost 0 bases and 4 bases, there was a span of 11 bases. CDR3 protein: CASSLEVVPGANVLTF. The CDR3 DNA is TGTGCCAGCAGCTTGGAAGTGGTTCCAGGGGCCAACGTCCTGACTTTC. The full variable domain, rest sourced from reference TRBV5-6 and TRBJ2-6, is DAGVTQSPTHLIKTRGQQVTLRCSPKSGHDTVSWYQQALGQGPQFIFQYYEEEERQRGNFPDRFSGHQFPNYSSELNVNALLLGDSALYLCASSLEVVPGANVLTFGAGSRLTVL.

This chain joins TRBV7-9 and TRBJ1-2; TRBD1 might be the D (5 bases). The CDR3 is 13 residues long. Germline lookup yields CDR1 SEHNR and CDR2 FQNEAQ (reference sequence). Trimming pared 5 bases from V and 8 bases from J, leaving 15 bases between. CDR3 nucleotides: TGTGCCAGCAGCACGGGACGGTGGGACGGCTACACCTTC. Translation gives CASSTGRWDGYTF.

This sequence joins TRBV3-1 (or the pseudogene TRBV3-2) and TRBJ2-3; the D call may be TRBD1 or TRBD2 (6 bases each). Trimming took 1 base from V and 1 from J, leaving 15 bases between them. CDR1 is LGHDT and CDR2 is YNNKEL in the germline V gene (reference sequence). This CDR3 contains 17 residues. The CDR3 loop reads CASSQVGAGLRTDTQYF. In DNA form, the CDR3 reads TGTGCCAGCAGCCAAGTGGGGGCGGGACTCCGCACAGATACGCAGTATTTT.

J is TRBJ2-3 and V is TRBV5-6; D gene uncertain. CDR1 SGHDT and CDR2 YYEEEE come from the germline V gene. This CDR3 contains 12 residues. The germline V and J ends were trimmed by 0 bases and 8 bases, with 7 bases remaining between them. As DNA, the CDR3 is TGTGCCAGCAGCTTGGGGGATGGTACGCAGTATTTT. It is translated as CASSLGDGTQYF.

V gene TRBV7-9 combines with J gene TRBJ1-6, with D possibly being TRBD1 (5 bases). This CDR3 contains 18 residues. V was trimmed by 5 bases and J by 0 bases, leaving 17 bases between them. From germline, CDR1 is SEHNR and CDR2 FQNEAQ (reference sequence). CDR3 protein: CASSGLPGSNSYNSPLHF. DNA of the CDR3: TGTGCCAGCAGCGGTCTCCCAGGGTCCAACTCCTATAATTCACCCCTCCACTTT.

The chain joins TRBV6-5 to TRBJ2-1; 8 bases align to TRBD1. The germline V gene encodes CDR1 MNHEY and CDR2 SVGAGI. V trimming: 4 bases; J trimming: 16 bases; junction bases outside the gene matches: 12. CDR3 size: 13 residues. CDR3 bases: TGTGCCAGCAGTTCCTCGGATCAGGGGGCGTTTTTCTTC. It yields the protein CASSSSDQGAFFF.

The chain links TRBV18 to TRBJ2-1; D might be TRBD2 (6 bases). The CDR3 contains 15 residues. Germline values: CDR1 KGHSH, CDR2 LQKENI. Trimming left V 1 base short and J 7 bases short, with 14 bases between. CDR3: CASSPQVGSRNEQFF. CDR3 DNA sequence: TGTGCCAGCTCACCACAGGTCGGGAGTAGGAATGAGCAGTTCTTC. Filled out from reference TRBV18 and TRBJ2-1, the complete variable domain reads NAGVMQNPRHLVRRRGQEARLRCSPMKGHSHVYWYRQLPEEGLKFMVYLQKENIIDESGMPKERFSAEFPKEGPSILRIQQVVRGDSAAYFCASSPQVGSRNEQFFGPGTRLTVL.

The rearrangement links TRBV5-1 to TRBJ1-2, with D possibly matching TRBD1 (5 bases). The length of the CDR3 is 15 residues. The germline CDR1 and CDR2 sequences are SGHRS and YFSETQ. Trimming took off 1 base at V and 0 bases at J, with 10 bases between the two ends. This CDR3 is CASSLRGPANYGYTF. The CDR3 DNA sequence: TGCGCCAGCAGCTTGCGGGGACCAGCTAACTATGGCTACACCTTC.

The chain couples TRBV9 to TRBJ2-2; 13 bases are shared with TRBD2. J gave up 3 bases and V 2 bases, and 10 bases lay outside the gene matches. The germline V gene has CDR1 SGDLS and CDR2 YYNGEE. The CDR3 runs to 19 residues. The CDR3 loop is CASSVEALAGGPDTGELFF. As DNA, the CDR3 is TGTGCCAGCAGCGTCGAAGCACTAGCGGGGGGGCCCGACACCGGGGAGCTGTTTTTT.

This clone was seen once. This rearrangement joins TRBV3-1 (or the pseudogene TRBV3-2) to TRBJ1-2; D remains unclear. Germline CDR1 LGHDT, CDR2 YNNKEL (reference sequence). V lost 2 bases and J 2 bases, leaving 6 bases between the germline ends. CDR3 length equals 13 residues. The CDR3 loop is CASSQLGNYGYTF. CDR3 in DNA: TGTGCCAGCAGCCAATTAGGAAACTATGGCTACACCTTC.

This chain connects TRBV25-1 to TRBJ1-4; TRBD1 matches at 9 bases. This CDR3 has 15 amino acids. Trimming cost V 3 bases and J 7 bases; bases outside gene matches: 6. Germline assignment: CDR1 MGHDK and CDR2 SYGVNS. CDR3 amino acids: CASSDTTGGSEKLFF. The CDR3 coding sequence is TGTGCCAGCAGTGACACGACAGGGGGATCTGAAAAACTGTTTTTT.

This sequence joins TRBV7-9 and TRBJ2-5; the match to TRBD2 covers 8 bases. CDR1 and CDR2 (germline): SEHNR, FQNEAQ (reference sequence). After removal of 6 bases from V and 2 bases from J, the junction contained 5 bases not matched to a gene. The CDR3 totals 14 residues. The CDR3 region has the DNA TGTGCCAGCAGTGCCGGGACTAGTCAAGAGACCCAGTACTTC. Its translation is CASSAGTSQETQYF.

The chain recombines TRBV10-2 with TRBJ1-6; no firm D call. The CDR3 extends over 13 amino acids. Trimming took 6 bases from V and 8 from J, leaving 11 bases between them. In germline, CDR1 is WSHSY, CDR2 SAAADI. Here the CDR3 DNA reads TGCGCCAGCAGAACCGCAGGAGATTCACCCCTCCACTTT. It specifies CASRTAGDSPLHF.

The chain links TRBV14 to TRBJ2-7; D is perhaps TRBD1 or TRBD2 (5 bases each). Germline loops: CDR1 SGHDN, CDR2 FVKESK. Trimming pared 2 bases from V and 0 bases from J, leaving 17 bases between. The CDR3 covers 17 residues. This CDR3 reads CASSQNTGGGFSYEQYF. The DNA of the CDR3 is TGTGCCAGCAGCCAAAATACAGGTGGGGGATTCTCCTACGAGCAGTACTTC.

The table lists this clone with a count of one. This chain joins TRBV23-1 and TRBJ2-7; unclear D gene. TRBV23-1 is flagged as an ORF with uncertain function. The CDR3 runs to 15 residues. V lost 4 bases and J lost 0, with 13 bases in between. The CDR3: CASSRNHIDSYEQYF. The CDR3 bases are TGCGCCAGCAGTCGCAATCATATAGACTCCTACGAGCAGTACTTC.

The chain has TRBV18 and TRBJ1-2; D uncertain. Trimming removed 1 base at V and 4 bases at J, with 10 bases between. This CDR3 contains 14 residues. Germline CDR1 KGHSH, CDR2 LQKENI. The CDR3 spells CASSPRKESYGYTF. The CDR3 DNA sequence: TGTGCCAGCTCACCACGGAAGGAATCCTATGGCTACACCTTC.

The J gene is TRBJ1-1, the V gene TRBV5-1; D perhaps matches TRBD1 (6 bases). Germline-derived CDR1 and CDR2 are SGHRS and YFSETQ. CDR3 size: 13 residues. V lost 4 bases and J 7 bases, leaving 14 bases between the germline ends. The CDR3: CASSPLGGREAFF. Written as DNA, the CDR3 is TGCGCCAGCAGCCCGCTAGGGGGGCGTGAAGCTTTCTTT. Filled out from reference TRBV5-1 and TRBJ1-1, the complete variable domain reads KAGVTQTPRYLIKTRGQQVTLSCSPISGHRSVSWYQQTPGQGLQFLFEYFSETQRNKGNFPGRFSGRQFSNSRSEMNVSTLELGDSALYLCASSPLGGREAFFGQGTRLTVV.

V is TRBV7-3 and J is TRBJ2-7; 7 bases match TRBD1. The CDR3 contains 15 residues. Trimming took 5 bases from V and 2 from J; bases not matched to a gene: 9. Germline V gene lookup returns CDR1 SGHTA and CDR2 FQGTGA. CDR3 residues: CASSLRTGSPYEQYF. The CDR3 DNA follows: TGTGCCAGCAGCCTAAGGACAGGTTCTCCCTACGAGCAGTACTTC.

The chain recombines TRBV5-1 with TRBJ2-1, with D perhaps TRBD1 (5 bases). This CDR3 spans 15 amino acids. The V and J ends lost 1 base and 4 bases respectively, with 12 bases between them. In germline, CDR1 is SGHRS, CDR2 YFSETQ. The CDR3 here is CASSLPGLNYNEQFF. The CDR3 DNA is TGCGCCAGCAGCTTGCCAGGGTTAAATTACAATGAGCAGTTCTTC.

Note on this clone: The identical CDR3 is also encoded by other nucleotide sequences in the sample. Written as DNA, the CDR3 is TGTGCCAGCAGCTTAAGAGACTCCTCCTACGAGCAGTACTTC. This translates into CASSLRDSSYEQYF. The V gene is TRBV11-2, the J gene TRBJ2-7; D remains unclear. The CDR3 extends over 14 amino acids. Trimming cost V 2 bases and J 0 bases, with 8 bases left between them. Germline CDR1 reads SGHAT; CDR2 reads FQNNGV.

The chain employs TRBV13 and TRBJ1-1; 11 positions agree with TRBD1. The J segment lost 4 bases and the V segment lost 7 bases, leaving 8 bases of the junction unmatched. The CDR3 is 15 amino acids. CDR1 is PRHDT and CDR2 is FYEKMQ in the germline V gene (reference sequence). The CDR3 nucleotides read TGTGCCAGCACCGACTCCGGGACAGGGGGCACTGAAGCTTTCTTT. Residues: CASTDSGTGGTEAFF.

The rearrangement joins TRBV7-2 to TRBJ2-6, with D possibly TRBD1 on 6 matching bases. V dropped 5 bases and J dropped 0 bases, with 14 bases sitting between them. This CDR3 comprises 17 residues. Looked up from germline, CDR1 is SGHTA and CDR2 is FQGNSA. The CDR3 DNA reads as TGTGCCAGCAGCCCCCGACAGGCCAGCTCTGGGGCCAACGTCCTGACTTTC. Protein product: CASSPRQASSGANVLTF.

This chain uses TRBV6-1 with TRBJ1-2, with TRBD1 matching over 9 bases. The CDR3 is 15 amino acids. Looked up from germline, CDR1 is MNHNS and CDR2 is SASEGT. The trim removed 3 bases at V and 6 bases at J, leaving 8 bases unmatched. CDR3 bases: TGTGCCAGCAGTGAGCAACAGGGGGCTCGGCATGGCTACACCTTC. This sequence encodes CASSEQQGARHGYTF.

This sequence joins TRBV5-4 and TRBJ1-5; D perhaps matches TRBD1 (6 bases). The germline CDR1 and CDR2 sequences are SGHNT and YYREEE (reference sequence). The CDR3 runs to 13 residues. Trimming shortened V by 4 bases and J by 5 bases, and 10 bases separated the two germline ends. The CDR3 DNA reads TGTGCCAGCAGCACTGGGGGGCATCAGCCCCAGCATTTT. It codes for CASSTGGHQPQHF.

The chain is built from TRBV19 and TRBJ1-6; TRBD1 agrees at 8 bases. The CDR3 is 17 residues long. Germline assignment: CDR1 LNHDA and CDR2 SQIVND (reference sequence). The V and J ends lost 5 bases and 4 bases, in that order; junction bases with no gene match: 10. The CDR3 here is CASSSPGTGGYNSPLHF. CDR3 bases: TGTGCCAGTAGTTCCCCAGGAACAGGGGGATATAATTCACCCCTCCACTTT.